This note documents a single T cell receptor (beta chain) sequence. Its antigen remains unknown. These data are taken from a study of cytomegalovirus exposure and HLA in healthy donors. With 60 Vbeta and 13 Jbeta primers, the PCR was carried out. Sequencing was performed with immunoSEQ multiplex PCR; in TCRdb, only in-frame clones are kept and a portion is missing. Of about 130,000 clones detected, 65% to 85% appear once; the ten largest clones hold 1% to 1.5%. Study-wide points: Relative to equally common others, HLA-associated TCR beta chains showed greater clonal expansion in a later analysis. Association of a missense DCLRE1C variant with TCR beta V- and J-gene trimming was reported in a later analysis. There were a few CMV-associated chains whose specificity for CMV antigens was confirmed in vitro.

V lost 4 bases, J lost 8 bases, and 12 bases stayed unmatched. Per germline, CDR1 SGHRS and CDR2 YFSETQ. The CDR3 runs to 16 residues. Input material: PBMCs. The chain is built from TRBV5-1 and TRBJ1-6; 7 bases map to TRBD1. The sequence was obtained from a boy younger than 18 in good health and CMV-seronegative. The CDR3 DNA is TGCGCCAGCAGCGCTACCGGGACAGAAAATGATTCACCCCTCCACTTT. Its translation: CASSATGTENDSPLHF.